The rows below give T cell receptor beta chains drawn from one sample of a study of Graves' ophthalmopathy and Graves' hyperthyroidism. TCRdb re-analysed the multiplex PCR reads in MiXCR, keeping a single row per CDR3 protein. The table records roughly 500,000 distinct CDR3 sequences, over 13% of them present only once. Sequencing was done on a sample of blood. All receptors derive from a woman in her 30s with Graves' ophthalmopathy. CDR3s include the opening cysteine and the closing phenylalanine or tryptophan. The D gene is left open where the match is weak. Clone size is not always given. Where it is, it says once, few, many or a class for expanded clones.

>-|many|TRBJ1-2|TRBV9|12
TGTGCCAGCAGCGGGCACATTGGTGGCTACACCTTC
CASSGHIGGYTF
>TRBD1|few|TRBJ2-4|TRBV10-2|14
TGCGCCAGCAGGATCGGACAGGTCTGGAACATTCAGTACTTC
CASRIGQVWNIQYF
>-|-|TRBJ2-5|TRBV12-3/TRBV12-4|14
TGTGCCAGCAGCCTACGGCTAGAAGAAGAGACCCAGTACTTC
CASSLRLEEETQYF
>-|many|TRBJ1-6|TRBV30|13
TGTGCCTGGAGTATCATACAGGGAATTCCCCTCCACTTT
CAWSIIQGIPLHF
>TRBD1|many|TRBJ1-5|TRBV27|15
TGTGCCAGCAGACCGACAGGGTGGGGAGGTCAGCCCCAGCATTTT
CASRPTGWGGQPQHF
>-|many|TRBJ1-5|TRBV2|13
TGTGCCAGCAGAAGGGACAGCAATCAGCCCCAGCATTTT
CASRRDSNQPQHF
>TRBD1|-|TRBJ1-1|TRBV3-1|16
TGTGCCAGCAGCCAACGACAGGGGGAGAGGAACACTGAAGCTTTCTTT
CASSQRQGERNTEAFF
>TRBD1|many|TRBJ1-1|TRBV19|11
TGTGCCACAGAAGGAGGGGGCGAAGCTTTCTTT
CATEGGGEAFF
>TRBD2|many|TRBJ2-2|TRBV12-3/TRBV12-4|15
TGTGCCAGCCACCCTAGCGGGTTCCACACCGGGGAGCTGTTTTTT
CASHPSGFHTGELFF
>TRBD1|many|TRBJ1-5|TRBV6-5|15
TGTGCCAGCAGGTACCGGGACAGGGCATATCAGCCCCAGCATTTT
CASRYRDRAYQPQHF
>-|many|TRBJ1-1|TRBV27|15
TGTGCCAGCAGTCCAGCGGGACGGGGGAACACTGAAGCTTTCTTT
CASSPAGRGNTEAFF
>TRBD1|-|TRBJ1-2|TRBV20-1|12
TGCAGTGCGGACCAGGGGGCTCGTGGCTACACCTTC
CSADQGARGYTF
>TRBD1|-|TRBJ1-5|TRBV28|15
TGTGCCAGCAGTCCGGGACAGGGCCAGAATCAGCCCCAGCATTTT
CASSPGQGQNQPQHF
>TRBD1|many|TRBJ2-7|TRBV20-1|15
TGCAGTGCTAGACGTCATGACAGGGGTTTAAACGAGCAGTACTTC
CSARRHDRGLNEQYF
>-|few|TRBJ1-6|TRBV20-1|15
TGCAGTGCTAGAAGGGGATCCGCTACTAATTCACCCCTCCACTTT
CSARRGSATNSPLHF
>TRBD1|many|TRBJ1-2|TRBV28|17
TGTGCCAGTCAAGTAGCCCCCGGGACAGGGGGAAACTATGGCTACACCTTC
CASQVAPGTGGNYGYTF
>-|many|TRBJ1-1|TRBV5-1|14
TGCGCCAGCAGCTTCGATCCTTCGGGCACTGAAGCTTTCTTT
CASSFDPSGTEAFF
>TRBD1|few|TRBJ2-7|TRBV20-1|12
TGCAGTGTCCTGGGGACAGTTCTTGAGCAGTACTTC
CSVLGTVLEQYF
>TRBD1|many|TRBJ1-2|TRBV30|13
TGTGCCTGGAGTCCGGACAGGGGCTATGGCTACACCTTC
CAWSPDRGYGYTF
>-|many|TRBJ2-2|TRBV6-1|13
TGTGCCAGCAGTGAACACCTCAGCGGGGAGCTGTTTTTT
CASSEHLSGELFF
>-|many|TRBJ1-1|TRBV28|15
TGTGCCAGCAGTTTCGCAGGGAGAGAGTTCGCTGAAGCTTTCTTT
CASSFAGREFAEAFF
>-|-|TRBJ2-7|TRBV18|15
TGTGCCAGCTCACCCCCGGACGGGTCAAAGTACGAGCAGTACTTC
CASSPPDGSKYEQYF
>-|-|TRBJ1-2|TRBV11-2|13
TGTGCCAGCAGCTTAGTTCCCCGAGATGGCTACACCTTC
CASSLVPRDGYTF